These 20 T cell receptor beta chains originate from one sample sequenced in a study of T cell repertoires and HLA-DP antigens (dated by TCRdb to about 2018). These receptors lack a known antigen. Receptor amplification or capture employed the immunoSEQ multiplex PCR assay. Here the immuneACCESS table is served through TCRdb, limited to in-frame sequences with V and J called. Missing clones are a known gap in these copies; in checked studies unresolved V genes cover under half, and the rest lacks a known reason. This sample has around 110,000 clones in its table, and around 93% of those were observed once. Around 0.3% of the sample is held by the ten biggest clonotypes. The sample consisted of CD4+ T cells from PBMCs. The receptor set was obtained from a woman between 18 and 29 years old in good health and CMV-seronegative.

The chain links TRBV5-1 to TRBJ1-3; 10 nucleotides line up with TRBD1. There are 17 residues in the CDR3. Germline V gene data show CDR1 as SGHRS and CDR2 as YFSETQ. Trimming at V came to 4 bases and at J to 4 bases, leaving 11 bases not matched to a gene. CDR3 sequence (DNA): TGCGCCAGCAGCCAGGGACAGGGGACGGGAGCAGGAAACACCATATATTTT. It encodes CASSQGQGTGAGNTIYF.

This rearrangement joins TRBV19 to TRBJ2-6; D perhaps matches TRBD2 (5 bases). Germline CDR1 reads LNHDA; CDR2 reads SQIVND (reference sequence). CDR3 size: 15 residues. The V gene lost 3 bases and the J gene lost 2 bases, with 8 bases spanning the gap. In DNA, the CDR3 is TGTGCCAGTAGTATCTGGCGGGCTGGGGCCAACGTCCTGACTTTC. As protein: CASSIWRAGANVLTF.

V is TRBV5-1 and J is TRBJ2-5; D not resolved. This CDR3 is built from 14 residues. Germline CDR1 and CDR2: SGHRS and YFSETQ. The V end was cut by 4 bases, the J end by 1 base, with 11 bases between. The CDR3 is CASSLPPGQETQYF. Written as DNA, the CDR3 is TGCGCCAGCAGCCTACCTCCTGGCCAAGAGACCCAGTACTTC.

This clone occurred a few times. V is TRBV7-8 and J is TRBJ2-2, with TRBD1 matching 9 bases. Germline CDR1 is SGHVS and CDR2 is FQNEAQ. V trimming: 6 bases; J trimming: 1 base; junction bases outside the gene matches: 3. The CDR3 is 15 residues long. CDR3 in amino acids: CASRRDRVNTGELFF. The CDR3 DNA sequence: TGTGCCAGCAGGAGGGACAGGGTGAACACCGGGGAGCTGTTTTTT.

CDR3 loop: CASSQGGGQGMNTEAFF. The DNA of the CDR3 is TGTGCCAGCAGCCAAGGGGGCGGACAGGGGATGAACACTGAAGCTTTCTTT. The rearrangement uses TRBV4-2 and TRBJ1-1, with 9 bases fitting TRBD1. The length of the CDR3 is 17 residues. Germline V CDR1 and CDR2: LGHNA, YNFKEQ. The V segment lost 1 base and the J segment 0 bases; nucleotides outside the gene matches: 6.

The rearrangement uses TRBV5-1 and TRBJ2-3; D gene uncertain. This CDR3 comprises 15 residues. Per germline, CDR1 SGHRS and CDR2 YFSETQ. V was clipped by 1 base and J by 0 bases, with 9 bases between them. In DNA, the CDR3 is TGCGCCAGCAGCTTGACGGCGGTTAGCACAGATACGCAGTATTTT. It codes for CASSLTAVSTDTQYF.

The gene calls are TRBV6-5 and TRBJ1-6; no clear D. Trimming pared 6 bases from V and 7 bases from J, leaving 10 bases between. This CDR3 comprises 13 residues. Germline-derived CDR1 and CDR2 are MNHEY and SVGAGI. CDR3 in DNA: TGTGCCAGCAGCCCGACGGGGAATTCACCCCTCCACTTT. It translates to CASSPTGNSPLHF.

The V and J genes are TRBV5-6 and TRBJ1-1, with unresolved D. CDR3 length equals 11 residues. V gave up 4 bases and J gave up 0 bases, with 1 base separating them. Germline CDR1 is SGHDT and CDR2 is YYEEEE. CDR3 loop: CASSVNTEAFF. The CDR3 bases are TGTGCCAGCAGCGTGAACACTGAAGCTTTCTTT.

The chain has TRBV7-3 and TRBJ2-3; D call uncertain. Germline V CDR1 and CDR2: SGHTA, FQGTGA. The CDR3 sequence is 13 residues long. Trimming removed 5 bases from V and 6 bases from J, with 12 bases in between. The CDR3 loop is CASSARAEDTQYF. The CDR3 region has the DNA TGTGCCAGCAGCGCCCGAGCTGAGGATACGCAGTATTTT.

This clone was detected once. The V gene is TRBV5-1, the J gene TRBJ2-3, with D uncertain. The CDR3 runs to 14 residues. V gave up 5 bases and J gave up 2 bases, with 12 bases separating them. Per the germline V gene, CDR1 is SGHRS and CDR2 is YFSETQ. CDR3 in DNA: TGCGCCAGCAGACCGACTTCAACCACAGATACGCAGTATTTT. This translates into CASRPTSTTDTQYF.

CDR3: CASSWGSNQPQHF. The CDR3 region has the DNA TGTGCCAGCAGTTGGGGGAGCAATCAGCCCCAGCATTTT. The rearrangement links TRBV6-6 to TRBJ1-5, with D tentatively TRBD1 (5 bases). This CDR3 spans 13 amino acids. Trimming removed 4 bases from V and 1 base from J, with 5 bases in between. Germline CDR1 reads MNHNY; CDR2 reads SVGAGI (reference sequence).

The chain uses TRBV9 and TRBJ1-2; D may be TRBD1 (6 bases). Trimming stripped 4 bases from V and 6 bases from J, with 16 bases between. Germline CDR1 SGDLS, CDR2 YYNGEE. This CDR3 spans 14 amino acids. CDR3: CASSLLRGGHGYTF. CDR3 in DNA: TGTGCCAGCAGCCTCCTGAGAGGGGGACATGGCTACACCTTC.

The rearrangement links TRBV19 to TRBJ2-5; TRBD1 agrees at 9 bases. V was pared by 3 bases and J by 5 bases, with 7 bases of the junction left unmatched. The CDR3 totals 15 residues. Germline loops: CDR1 LNHDA, CDR2 SQIVND (reference sequence). CDR3 loop: CASSIGDRDKETQYF. CDR3 in DNA: TGTGCCAGTAGTATCGGGGACAGGGATAAGGAGACCCAGTACTTC. Combining the CDR3 with reference TRBV19 and TRBJ2-5 gives the whole variable domain DGGITQSPKYLFRKEGQNVTLSCEQNLNHDAMYWYRQDPGQGLRLIYYSQIVNDFQKGDIAEGYSVSREKKESFPLTVTSAQKNPTAFYLCASSIGDRDKETQYFGPGTRLLVL.

The chain joins TRBV6-6 to TRBJ1-5; 8 bases fit TRBD1. The germline V gene encodes CDR1 MNHNY and CDR2 SVGAGI (reference sequence). The V gene end was trimmed by 7 bases and the J gene end by 6 bases; junction bases not matched to a gene: 11. The CDR3 has 15 residues. The CDR3 protein is CASNLRGQDAQPQHF. CDR3 DNA: TGTGCCAGCAATCTTAGGGGACAGGACGCTCAGCCCCAGCATTTT.

The chain couples TRBV28 to TRBJ2-7; 9 bases agree with TRBD1. With 4 bases clipped from V and 0 bases from J, the junction kept 1 base outside the gene matches. The CDR3 totals 14 residues. Per the germline V gene, CDR1 is MDHEN and CDR2 is SYDVKM. In nucleotides, the CDR3 is TGTGCCAGCAGTTCGGGACAGGGCTCCTACGAGCAGTACTTC. It is translated as CASSSGQGSYEQYF.

This chain links TRBV19 with TRBJ2-2; 9 bases fit TRBD1. The CDR3 has 20 amino acids. V was pared by 4 bases and J by 7 bases, with 22 bases of the junction left unmatched. The germline CDR1 and CDR2 sequences are LNHDA and SQIVND (reference sequence). CDR3 in amino acids: CASSRGSRDRVSQEIGELFF. In DNA, the CDR3 is TGTGCCAGTAGTAGAGGATCCCGGGACAGGGTATCGCAGGAGATCGGGGAGCTGTTTTTT.

This CDR3 reads CASSLLAGGSQETQYF. The CDR3 DNA is TGCGCCAGCAGCTTACTAGCGGGGGGTAGTCAAGAGACCCAGTACTTC. The gene calls are TRBV5-1 and TRBJ2-5; 12 nucleotides align to TRBD2. The V gene end was trimmed by 2 bases and the J gene end by 2 bases; junction bases not matched to a gene: 4. CDR3 length equals 16 residues. Looked up from germline, CDR1 is SGHRS and CDR2 is YFSETQ.

The chain employs TRBV5-6 and TRBJ2-7; D is ambiguous. This CDR3 is 13 amino acids long. V lost 0 bases, J lost 0 bases, and 4 bases lay in between. Germline CDR1 and CDR2: SGHDT and YYEEEE. The CDR3 is CASSLVSSYEQYF. DNA for the CDR3: TGTGCCAGCAGCTTGGTCAGCTCCTACGAGCAGTACTTC.

CDR3: CASSLQDARSGNTIYF. Written as DNA, the CDR3 is TGTGCCAGCAGCTTACAGGACGCTCGCTCTGGAAACACCATATATTTT. The chain links TRBV7-2 to TRBJ1-3; D is unresolved. Trimming shortened V by 2 bases and J by 0 bases, and 11 bases separated the two germline ends. There are 16 residues in the CDR3. Germline V gives CDR1 SGHTA, CDR2 FQGNSA. The full variable domain, with the rest looked up from reference TRBV7-2 and TRBJ1-3, is GAGVSQSPSNKVTEKGKDVELRCDPISGHTALYWYRQSLGQGLEFLIYFQGNSAPDKSGLPSDRFSAERTGGSVSTLTIQRTQQEDSAVYLCASSLQDARSGNTIYFGEGSWLTVV.

This chain uses TRBV2 with TRBJ2-7; the D is unclear. V was trimmed by 5 bases and J by 3 bases, leaving 5 bases between them. Germline CDR1 reads SNHLY; CDR2 reads FYNNEI. This CDR3 comprises 11 residues. Written as DNA, the CDR3 is TGTGCCAGCAGTCGCTTCTACGAGCAGTACTTC. Amino acid sequence: CASSRFYEQYF.